Reported below is one T cell receptor (beta chain). A single record per CDR3 protein comes from TCRdb applying MiXCR to the RT-PCR reads. The data contain about 960,000 distinct CDR3 sequences, 15% to 20% of them singletons. The germline CDR1 and CDR2 sequences are SGHRS and YFSETQ. The CDR3 covers 15 residues. V gave up 6 bases and J gave up 4 bases; unmatched junction bases: 9. This specimen belongs to a study of patients and donors after allogeneic stem cell transplantation. The source of this sequence is a human donor who was either an allogeneic HSCT recipient or a stem cell or donor lymphocyte infusion donor (not recorded which). It is not recorded whose cells these are; they may come from a transplant donor. Sequences were obtained from blood, either unsorted or a sorted T cell fraction (not recorded which). This chain uses TRBV5-1 with TRBJ2-3; 9 nucleotides align to TRBD1. The CDR3 spells CASNNPGQGPDTQYF. CDR3 nucleotide sequence: TGCGCCAGCAACAATCCGGGACAGGGACCAGATACGCAGTATTTT.